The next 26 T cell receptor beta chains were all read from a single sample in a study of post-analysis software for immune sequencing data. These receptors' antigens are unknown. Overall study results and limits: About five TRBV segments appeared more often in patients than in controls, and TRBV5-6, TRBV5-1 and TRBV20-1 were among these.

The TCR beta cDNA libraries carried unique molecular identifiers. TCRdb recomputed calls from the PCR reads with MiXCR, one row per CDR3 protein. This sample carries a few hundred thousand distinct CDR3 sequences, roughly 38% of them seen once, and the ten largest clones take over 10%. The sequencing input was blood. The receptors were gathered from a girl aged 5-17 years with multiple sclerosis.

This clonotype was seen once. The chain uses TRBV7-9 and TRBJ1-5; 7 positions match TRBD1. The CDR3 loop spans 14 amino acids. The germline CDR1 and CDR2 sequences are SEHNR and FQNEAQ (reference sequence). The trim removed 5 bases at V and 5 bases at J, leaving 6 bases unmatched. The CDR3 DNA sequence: TGTGCCAGCAGCGCCCTTACAGGGGATCAGCCCCAGCATTTT. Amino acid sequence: CASSALTGDQPQHF.

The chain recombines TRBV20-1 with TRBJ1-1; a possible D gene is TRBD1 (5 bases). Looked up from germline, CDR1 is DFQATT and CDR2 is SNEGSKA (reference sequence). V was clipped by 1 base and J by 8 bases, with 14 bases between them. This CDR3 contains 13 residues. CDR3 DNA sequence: TGCAGTGCTAGAGCTACAGGTGCAGCGGAAGCTTTCTTT. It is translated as CSARATGAAEAFF.

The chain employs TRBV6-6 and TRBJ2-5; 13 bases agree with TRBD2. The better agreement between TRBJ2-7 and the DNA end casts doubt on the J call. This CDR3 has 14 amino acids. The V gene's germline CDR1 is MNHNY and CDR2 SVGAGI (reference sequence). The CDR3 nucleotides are TGTGCCAGCAGAGGGACTAGCGGGGAATACGAGCAGTACTTC. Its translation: CASRGTSGEYEQYF.

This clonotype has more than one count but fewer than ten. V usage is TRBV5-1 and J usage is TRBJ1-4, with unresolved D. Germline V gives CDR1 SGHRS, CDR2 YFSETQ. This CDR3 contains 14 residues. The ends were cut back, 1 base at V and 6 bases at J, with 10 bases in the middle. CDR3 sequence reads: CASSLTAADEKLFF. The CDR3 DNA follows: TGCGCCAGCAGCTTGACGGCCGCGGATGAAAAACTGTTTTTT. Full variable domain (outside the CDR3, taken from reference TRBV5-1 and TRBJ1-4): KAGVTQTPRYLIKTRGQQVTLSCSPISGHRSVSWYQQTPGQGLQFLFEYFSETQRNKGNFPGRFSGRQFSNSRSEMNVSTLELGDSALYLCASSLTAADEKLFFGSGTQLSVL.

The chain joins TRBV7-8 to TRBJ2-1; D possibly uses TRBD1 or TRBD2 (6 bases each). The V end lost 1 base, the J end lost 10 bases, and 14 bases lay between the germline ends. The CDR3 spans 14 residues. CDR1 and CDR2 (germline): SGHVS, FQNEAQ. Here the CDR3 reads CASSLGGAIGEQFF. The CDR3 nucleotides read TGTGCCAGCAGCTTAGGGGGGGCCATCGGAGAGCAGTTCTTC.

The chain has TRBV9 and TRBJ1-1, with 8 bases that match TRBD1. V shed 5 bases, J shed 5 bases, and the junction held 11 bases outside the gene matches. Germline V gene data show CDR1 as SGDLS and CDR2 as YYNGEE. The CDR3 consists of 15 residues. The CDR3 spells CASSYGQGGKTEAFF. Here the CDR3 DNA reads TGTGCCAGCAGTTACGGACAGGGAGGGAAGACTGAAGCTTTCTTT.

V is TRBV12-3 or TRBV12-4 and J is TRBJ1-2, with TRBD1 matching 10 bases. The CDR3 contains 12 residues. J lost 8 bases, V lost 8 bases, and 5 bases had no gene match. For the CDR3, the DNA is TGTGCCAGCTCCGGGACAGGGGTCGGCTACACCTTC. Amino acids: CASSGTGVGYTF.

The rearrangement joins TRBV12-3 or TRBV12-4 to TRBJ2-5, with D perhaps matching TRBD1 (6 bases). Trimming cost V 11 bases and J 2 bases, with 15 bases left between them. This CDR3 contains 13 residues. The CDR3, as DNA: TGTGCCGGACAACAGGGATGTCAAGAGACCCAGTACTTC. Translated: CAGQQGCQETQYF.

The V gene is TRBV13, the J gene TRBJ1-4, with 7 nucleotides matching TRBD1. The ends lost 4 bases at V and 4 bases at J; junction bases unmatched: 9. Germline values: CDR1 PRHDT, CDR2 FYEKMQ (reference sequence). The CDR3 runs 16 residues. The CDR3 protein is CASSSRYRGLNEKLFF. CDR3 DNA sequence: TGTGCCAGCAGCTCGCGCTACAGGGGTCTTAATGAAAAACTGTTTTTT.

DNA of the CDR3: TGTGCCAGCAGTTTAGGGGGCAGGGGGGCAGATGTGCAGTATTTT. Translating it yields CASSLGGRGADVQYF. The chain recombines TRBV12-3 or TRBV12-4 with TRBJ2-3; D possibly corresponds to TRBD1 (7 bases). This CDR3 comprises 15 residues. The V gene lost 1 base and the J gene lost 11 bases, with 19 bases spanning the gap.

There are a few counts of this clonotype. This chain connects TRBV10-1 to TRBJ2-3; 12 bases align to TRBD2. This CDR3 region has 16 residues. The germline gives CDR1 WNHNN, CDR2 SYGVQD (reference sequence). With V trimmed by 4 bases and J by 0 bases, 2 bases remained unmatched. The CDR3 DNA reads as TGCGCCAGCAGTGTCGGACTAGCGGGAAGCACAGATACGCAGTATTTT. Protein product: CASSVGLAGSTDTQYF.

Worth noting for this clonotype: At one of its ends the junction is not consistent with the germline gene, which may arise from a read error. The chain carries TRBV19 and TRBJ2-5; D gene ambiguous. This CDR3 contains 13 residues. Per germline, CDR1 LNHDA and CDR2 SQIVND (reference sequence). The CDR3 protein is CARSILSAETQYF. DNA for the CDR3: TGTGCCAGGAGTATATTATCCGCGGAGACCCAGTACTTC.

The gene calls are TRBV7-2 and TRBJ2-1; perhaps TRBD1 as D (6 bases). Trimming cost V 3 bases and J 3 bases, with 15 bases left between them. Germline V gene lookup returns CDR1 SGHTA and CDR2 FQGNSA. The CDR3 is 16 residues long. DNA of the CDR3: TGTGCCAGCAGCTTTTCCGGGACACCCTTCTACAATGAGCAGTTCTTC. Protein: CASSFSGTPFYNEQFF.

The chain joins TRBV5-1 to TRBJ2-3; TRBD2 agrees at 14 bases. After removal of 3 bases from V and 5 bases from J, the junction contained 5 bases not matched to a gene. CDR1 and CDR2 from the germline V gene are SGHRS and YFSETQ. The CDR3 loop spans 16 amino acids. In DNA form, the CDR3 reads TGCGCCAGCAGCTCGACCGGGACTAGCGGGGGAGATACGCAGTATTTT. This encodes CASSSTGTSGGDTQYF.

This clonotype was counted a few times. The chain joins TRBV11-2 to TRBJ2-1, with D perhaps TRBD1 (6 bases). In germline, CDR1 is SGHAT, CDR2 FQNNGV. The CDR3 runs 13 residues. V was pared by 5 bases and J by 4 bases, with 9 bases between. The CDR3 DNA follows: TGTGCCAGCAGCAAAGGACAGTACAATGAGCAGTTCTTC. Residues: CASSKGQYNEQFF.

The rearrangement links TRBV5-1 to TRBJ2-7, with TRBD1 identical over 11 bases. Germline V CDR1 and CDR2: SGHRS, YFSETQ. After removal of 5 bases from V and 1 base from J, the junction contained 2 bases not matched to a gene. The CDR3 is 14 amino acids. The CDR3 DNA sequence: TGCGCCAGCAGGGGGGACAGGGGGTCCTACGAGCAGTACTTC. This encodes CASRGDRGSYEQYF.

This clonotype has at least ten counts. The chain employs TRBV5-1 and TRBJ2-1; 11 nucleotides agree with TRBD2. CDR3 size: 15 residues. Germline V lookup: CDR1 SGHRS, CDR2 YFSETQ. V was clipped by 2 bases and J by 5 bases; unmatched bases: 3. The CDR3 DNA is TGCGCCAGCAGCTTTACTAGCGGGGGAGACAATGAGCAGTTCTTC. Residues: CASSFTSGGDNEQFF.

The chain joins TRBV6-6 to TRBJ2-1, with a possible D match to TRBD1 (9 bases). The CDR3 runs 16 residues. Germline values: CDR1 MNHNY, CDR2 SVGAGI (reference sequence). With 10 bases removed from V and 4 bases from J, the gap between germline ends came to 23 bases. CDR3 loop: CATAGGRDRAYNEQFF. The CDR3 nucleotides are TGTGCCACGGCGGGGGGCCGGGACAGGGCATACAATGAGCAGTTCTTC.

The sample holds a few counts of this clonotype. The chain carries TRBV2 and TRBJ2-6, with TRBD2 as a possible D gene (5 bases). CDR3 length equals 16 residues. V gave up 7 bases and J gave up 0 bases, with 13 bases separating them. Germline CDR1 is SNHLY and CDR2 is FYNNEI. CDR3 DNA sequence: TGTGCCAGCATGGAGGATCCGTACTCTGGGGCCAACGTCCTGACTTTC. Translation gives CASMEDPYSGANVLTF.

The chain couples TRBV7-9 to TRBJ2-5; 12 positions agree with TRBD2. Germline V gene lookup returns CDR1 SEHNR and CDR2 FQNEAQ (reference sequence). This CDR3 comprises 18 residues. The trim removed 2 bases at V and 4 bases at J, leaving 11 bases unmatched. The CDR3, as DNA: TGTGCCAGCAGCTTAACGCCCCTACTGACTAGCGGGGGAGAGACCCAGTACTTC. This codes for CASSLTPLLTSGGETQYF.

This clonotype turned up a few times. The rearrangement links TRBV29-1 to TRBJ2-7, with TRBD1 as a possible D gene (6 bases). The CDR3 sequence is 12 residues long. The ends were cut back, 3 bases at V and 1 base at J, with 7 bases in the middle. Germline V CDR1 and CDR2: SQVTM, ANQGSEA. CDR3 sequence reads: CSVEDSSYEQYF. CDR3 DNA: TGCAGCGTTGAGGACAGTTCCTACGAGCAGTACTTC.

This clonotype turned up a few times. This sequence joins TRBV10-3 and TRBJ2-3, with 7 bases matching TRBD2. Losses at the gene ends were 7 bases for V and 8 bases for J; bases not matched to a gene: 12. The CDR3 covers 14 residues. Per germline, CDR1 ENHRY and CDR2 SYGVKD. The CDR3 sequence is CAITDGGLVGTQYF. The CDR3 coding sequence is TGTGCCATCACGGACGGGGGGTTGGTCGGTACGCAGTATTTT.

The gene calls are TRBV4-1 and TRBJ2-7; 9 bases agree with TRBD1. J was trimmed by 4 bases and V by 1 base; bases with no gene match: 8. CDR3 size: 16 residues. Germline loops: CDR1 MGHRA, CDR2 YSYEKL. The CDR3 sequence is CASSQGRTGASYEQYF. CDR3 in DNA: TGCGCCAGCAGCCAAGGGAGGACAGGGGCTAGTTACGAGCAGTACTTC.

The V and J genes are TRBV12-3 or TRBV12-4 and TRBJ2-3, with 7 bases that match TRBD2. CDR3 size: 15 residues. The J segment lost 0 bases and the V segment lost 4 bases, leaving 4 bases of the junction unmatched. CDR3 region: CASSYRAGSTDTQYF. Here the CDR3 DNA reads TGTGCCAGCAGTTATCGAGCGGGGAGCACAGATACGCAGTATTTT.

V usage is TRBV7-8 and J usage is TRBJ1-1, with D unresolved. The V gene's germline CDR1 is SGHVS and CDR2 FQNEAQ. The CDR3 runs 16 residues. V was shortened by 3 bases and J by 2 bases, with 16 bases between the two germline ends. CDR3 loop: CASSLGPNSFNTEAFF. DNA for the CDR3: TGTGCCAGCAGCTTGGGTCCCAACTCCTTTAACACTGAAGCTTTCTTT.

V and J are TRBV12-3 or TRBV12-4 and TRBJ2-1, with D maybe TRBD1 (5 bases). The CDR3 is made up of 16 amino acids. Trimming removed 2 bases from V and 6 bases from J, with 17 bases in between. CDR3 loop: CASSLPRGKGRNEQFF. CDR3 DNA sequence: TGTGCCAGCAGTTTACCGAGAGGAAAGGGGCGCAATGAGCAGTTCTTC.